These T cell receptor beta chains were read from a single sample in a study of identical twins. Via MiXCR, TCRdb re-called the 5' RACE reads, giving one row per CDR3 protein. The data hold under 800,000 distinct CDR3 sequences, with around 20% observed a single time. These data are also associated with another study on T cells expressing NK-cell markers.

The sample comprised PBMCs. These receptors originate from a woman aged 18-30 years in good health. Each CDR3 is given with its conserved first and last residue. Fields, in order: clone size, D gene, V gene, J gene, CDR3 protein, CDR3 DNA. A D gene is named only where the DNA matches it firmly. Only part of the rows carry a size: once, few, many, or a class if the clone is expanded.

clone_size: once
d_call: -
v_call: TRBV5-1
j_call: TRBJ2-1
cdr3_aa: CASSLVGRGFYNEQFF
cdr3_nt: TGCGCCAGCAGCTTGGTGGGGCGGGGATTCTACAATGAGCAGTTCTTC

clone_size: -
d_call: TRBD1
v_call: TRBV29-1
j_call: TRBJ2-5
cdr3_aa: CSVKGAEETQYF
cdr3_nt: TGCAGCGTTAAGGGGGCGGAAGAGACCCAGTACTTC

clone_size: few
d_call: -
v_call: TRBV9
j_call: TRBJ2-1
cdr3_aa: CASSVALSVEREQFF
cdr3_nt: TGTGCCAGCAGCGTAGCACTATCCGTGGAGAGGGAGCAGTTCTTC

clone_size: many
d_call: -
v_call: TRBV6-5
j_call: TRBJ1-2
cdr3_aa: CASSYNGRGYTF
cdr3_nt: TGTGCCAGCAGTTACAATGGACGGGGCTACACCTTC

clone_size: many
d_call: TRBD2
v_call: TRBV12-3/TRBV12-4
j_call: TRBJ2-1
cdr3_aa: CASSLAGGPHEQFF
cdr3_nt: TGTGCCAGCAGTTTGGCGGGAGGGCCTCATGAGCAGTTCTTC

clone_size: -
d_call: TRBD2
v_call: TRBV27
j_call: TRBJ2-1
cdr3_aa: CASSATPGLANEQFF
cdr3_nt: TGTGCCAGCAGTGCTACACCGGGACTAGCAAATGAGCAGTTCTTC

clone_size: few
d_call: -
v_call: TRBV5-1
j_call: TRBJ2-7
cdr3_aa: CASSLTVRDEQYF
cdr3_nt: TGCGCCAGCAGCTTGACAGTTCGGGACGAGCAGTACTTC

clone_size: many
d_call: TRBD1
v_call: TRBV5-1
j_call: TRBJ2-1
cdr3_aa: CASSFGDRDHNEQFF
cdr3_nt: TGCGCCAGCAGCTTTGGGGACAGGGACCACAATGAGCAGTTCTTC

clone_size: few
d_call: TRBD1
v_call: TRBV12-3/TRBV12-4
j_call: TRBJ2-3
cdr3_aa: CASSRDRAPDTQYF
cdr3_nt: TGTGCCAGCAGTAGGGACAGGGCCCCAGATACGCAGTATTTT

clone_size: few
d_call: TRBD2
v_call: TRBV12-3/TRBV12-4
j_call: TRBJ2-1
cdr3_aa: CASSLTGGGRNEQFF
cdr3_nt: TGTGCCAGCAGCCTGACGGGGGGCGGGAGGAATGAGCAGTTCTTC

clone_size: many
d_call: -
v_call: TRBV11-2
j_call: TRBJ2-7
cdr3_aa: CASSLAFSTQEQYF
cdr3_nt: TGTGCCAGCAGCTTAGCGTTCTCGACCCAGGAGCAGTACTTC

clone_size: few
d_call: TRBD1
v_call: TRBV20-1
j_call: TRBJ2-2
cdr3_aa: CSVSDRVNTGELFF
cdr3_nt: TGCAGTGTTAGCGACAGGGTTAACACCGGGGAGCTGTTTTTT

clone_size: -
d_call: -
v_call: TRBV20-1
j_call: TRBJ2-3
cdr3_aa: CSVYITDTQYF
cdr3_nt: TGCAGTGTCTATATCACAGATACGCAGTATTTT